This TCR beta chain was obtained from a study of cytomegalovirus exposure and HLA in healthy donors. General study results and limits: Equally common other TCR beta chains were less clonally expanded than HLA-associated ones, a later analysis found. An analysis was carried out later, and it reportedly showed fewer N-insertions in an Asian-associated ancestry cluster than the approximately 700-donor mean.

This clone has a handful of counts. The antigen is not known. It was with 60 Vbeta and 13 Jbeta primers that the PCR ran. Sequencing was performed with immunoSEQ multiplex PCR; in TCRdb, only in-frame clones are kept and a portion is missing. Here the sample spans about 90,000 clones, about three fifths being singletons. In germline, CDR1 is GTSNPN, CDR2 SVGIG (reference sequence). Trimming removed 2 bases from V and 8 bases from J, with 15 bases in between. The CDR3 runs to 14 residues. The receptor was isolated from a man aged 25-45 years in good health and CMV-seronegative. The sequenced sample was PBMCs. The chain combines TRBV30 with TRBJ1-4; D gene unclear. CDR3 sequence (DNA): TGTGCCTGGAGTCCCCCCCCGCGAGGGGAAAAACTGTTTTTT. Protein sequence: CAWSPPPRGEKLFF.